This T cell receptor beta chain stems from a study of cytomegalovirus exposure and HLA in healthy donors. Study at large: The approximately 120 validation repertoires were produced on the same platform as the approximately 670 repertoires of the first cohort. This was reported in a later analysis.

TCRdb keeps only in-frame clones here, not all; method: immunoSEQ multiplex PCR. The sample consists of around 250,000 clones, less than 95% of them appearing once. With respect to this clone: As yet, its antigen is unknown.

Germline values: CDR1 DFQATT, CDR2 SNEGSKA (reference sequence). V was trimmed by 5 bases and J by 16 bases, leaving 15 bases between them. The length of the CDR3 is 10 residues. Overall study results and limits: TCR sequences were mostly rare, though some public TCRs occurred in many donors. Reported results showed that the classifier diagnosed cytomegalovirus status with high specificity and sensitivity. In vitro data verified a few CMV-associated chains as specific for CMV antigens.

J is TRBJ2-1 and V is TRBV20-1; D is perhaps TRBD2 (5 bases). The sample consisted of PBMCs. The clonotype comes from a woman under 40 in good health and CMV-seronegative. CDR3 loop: CSAPYGGRFF. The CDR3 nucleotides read TGCAGTGCTCCTTATGGAGGTCGATTCTTC.